The 7 T cell receptor beta chains in this list originate from one sample, sequenced in a study of T cell changes during pregnancy in multiple sclerosis. The table came from immunoSEQ multiplex PCR; TCRdb's copy has only in-frame clones and leaves some out. Here the sample spans roughly 56,000 clones, 75% to 95% being singletons. Sequencing was performed on CD4+ T cells from peripheral blood mononuclear cells, taken after pregnancy. The source is a female donor in good health, enrolled as a control in a pregnancy study.

This chain's CDR3 is CASSTAGATYEQYF. The CDR3 bases are TGCGCCAGCAGCACAGCGGGGGCAACCTACGAGCAGTACTTC. V and J are TRBV5-1 and TRBJ2-7, with TRBD2 matching 8 bases. The junction had 5 bases not matched to a gene; V was cut back by 4 bases and J by 2 bases. The CDR3 totals 14 residues. Germline V gene data show CDR1 as SGHRS and CDR2 as YFSETQ.

The chain links TRBV7-9 to TRBJ1-3; 7 positions match TRBD1. Germline CDR1 SEHNR, CDR2 FQNEAQ (reference sequence). Losses at the gene ends were 1 base for V and 2 bases for J; bases not matched to a gene: 2. The CDR3 loop spans 15 amino acids. CDR3 region: CASSLDQGAGNTIYF. CDR3 in DNA: TGTGCCAGCAGCTTAGATCAGGGGGCTGGAAACACCATATATTTT.

As DNA, the CDR3 is TGTGCCATCAGTGAGGACAGGACAAGCTCACCCCTCCACTTT. Amino acids: CAISEDRTSSPLHF. The chain uses TRBV10-3 and TRBJ1-6; tentative D call: TRBD1 (6 bases). Trimming took 2 bases from V and 10 from J, leaving 12 bases between them. CDR1 is ENHRY and CDR2 is SYGVKD in the germline V gene. The CDR3 runs 14 residues.

This chain joins TRBV6-5 and TRBJ1-3; 10 bases are shared with TRBD1. The CDR3 length is 14 residues. Germline values: CDR1 MNHEY, CDR2 SVGAGI. The junction had 2 bases not matched to a gene; V was cut back by 5 bases and J by 4 bases. Here the CDR3 reads CASSDRGLGNTIYF. As DNA, the CDR3 is TGTGCCAGCAGTGACAGGGGGCTCGGAAACACCATATATTTT.

The chain couples TRBV30 to TRBJ2-1; 7 bases map to TRBD1. The junction had 6 bases not matched to a gene; V was cut back by 0 bases and J by 10 bases. This CDR3 spans 13 amino acids. Germline CDR1 GTSNPN, CDR2 SVGIG (reference sequence). The CDR3 DNA reads TGTGCCTGGAGTGTACAGGGGCTCAGAGAGCAGTTCTTC. Translating gives CAWSVQGLREQFF. The whole variable domain, filled in from reference TRBV30 and TRBJ2-1, reads SQTIHQWPATLVQPVGSPLSLECTVEGTSNPNLYWYRQAAGRGLQLLFYSVGIGQISSEVPQNLSASRPQDRQFILSSKKLLLSDSGFYLCAWSVQGLREQFFGPGTRLTVL.

The CDR3 is CASSKARRDYEQYF. The CDR3 region has the DNA TGTGCCAGCAGCAAAGCGCGCAGGGACTACGAGCAGTACTTC. The chain joins TRBV21-1 to TRBJ2-7; no DNA check was done on the table's D call, TRBD1. TRBV21-1 is noted as a pseudogene. This CDR3 spans 14 amino acids.

The chain carries TRBV15 and TRBJ1-2, with 7 bases that match TRBD1. V was pared by 0 bases and J by 4 bases, with 5 bases of the junction left unmatched. The CDR3 length is 15 residues. Germline CDR1 reads LNHNV; CDR2 reads YYDKDF (reference sequence). In nucleotides, the CDR3 is TGTGCCACCAGCAGAGATAAGGGGGCAAGCTATGGCTACACCTTC. It yields the protein CATSRDKGASYGYTF.